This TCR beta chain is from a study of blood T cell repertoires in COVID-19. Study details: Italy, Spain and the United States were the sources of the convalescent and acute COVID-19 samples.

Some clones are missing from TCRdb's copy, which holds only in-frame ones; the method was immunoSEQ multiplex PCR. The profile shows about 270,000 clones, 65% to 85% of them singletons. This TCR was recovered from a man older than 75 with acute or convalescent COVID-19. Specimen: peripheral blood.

Here the CDR3 DNA reads TGTGCCAGCAGCCTTCACCCGGGGAGCGGGGGCACAGATACGCAGTATTTT. Translation gives CASSLHPGSGGTDTQYF. The chain combines TRBV9 with TRBJ2-3; 7 bases agree with TRBD2. With 4 bases clipped from V and 1 base from J, the junction kept 12 bases outside the gene matches. The CDR3 is made up of 17 amino acids. The germline V gene has CDR1 SGDLS and CDR2 YYNGEE. The full variable domain, its missing parts supplied by reference TRBV9 and TRBJ2-3, is DSGVTQTPKHLITATGQRVTLRCSPRSGDLSVYWYQQSLDQGLQFLIQYYNGEERAKGNILERFSAQQFPDLHSELNLSSLELGDSALYFCASSLHPGSGGTDTQYFGPGTRLTVL.